The 9 T cell receptor beta chains below all came from one sample that was sequenced in a study of T cells in Graves' hyperthyroidism and ophthalmopathy. Amplified TCR beta CDR3 regions came from RNA transcripts. First-round RT-PCR of the TCR CDR3 relied on the HTBI primer set. TCRdb called the multiplex PCR reads again in MiXCR, with one record for every CDR3 protein. This sample yields 550,000 to 800,000 distinct CDR3 sequences, of which 17% are seen a single time; 15% to 19% belongs to the top ten. The sample was blood. Every receptor here comes from a man aged 45-65 years with Graves' hyperthyroidism.

This clonotype was observed a handful of times. The chain has TRBV6-1 and TRBJ2-3, with unresolved D. From germline, CDR1 is MNHNS and CDR2 SASEGT. Trimming stripped 6 bases from V and 2 bases from J, with 12 bases between. The CDR3 length is 14 residues. CDR3: CASRPLSTTDTQYF. The CDR3 coding sequence is TGTGCCAGCAGACCGCTATCTACCACAGATACGCAGTATTTT.

Only a few counts were recorded for this clonotype. The V call is TRBV9, the J call TRBJ1-2; 7 bases align to TRBD1. The CDR3 is made up of 17 amino acids. The V and J ends lost 1 base and 4 bases, in that order; junction bases with no gene match: 13. Germline CDR1 and CDR2: SGDLS and YYNGEE. The CDR3 nucleotides read TGTGCCAGCAGCGTATCGAACAGGGGAGGATCTGGCTATGGCTACACCTTC. It yields the protein CASSVSNRGGSGYGYTF.

The chain uses TRBV20-1 and TRBJ1-5; D is unclear. The germline gives CDR1 DFQATT, CDR2 SNEGSKA (reference sequence). The CDR3 has 15 amino acids. Trimming shortened V by 0 bases and J by 4 bases, and 13 bases separated the two germline ends. The CDR3 DNA sequence: TGCAGTGCTAGAGATGGCCACGCTGTTAATCAGCCCCAGCATTTT. It yields the protein CSARDGHAVNQPQHF.

This clonotype turned up a few times. V and J are TRBV24-1 and TRBJ2-2; 11 nucleotides align to TRBD1. The germline CDR1 and CDR2 sequences are KGHDR and SFDVKD. The CDR3 length is 15 residues. V gave up 5 bases and J gave up 5 bases; unmatched junction bases: 3. This CDR3 is CATSGTGGLTGELFF. The CDR3 DNA follows: TGTGCCACCAGTGGGACAGGGGGCCTGACCGGGGAGCTGTTTTTT.

The chain combines TRBV28 with TRBJ2-7, with 10 positions matching TRBD1. This CDR3 has 15 residues. Germline lookup yields CDR1 MDHEN and CDR2 SYDVKM. V gave up 5 bases and J gave up 3 bases; unmatched junction bases: 7. The CDR3 region is CASSGQGGFDYEQYF. The CDR3 region has the DNA TGTGCCAGCAGTGGACAGGGGGGTTTCGACTACGAGCAGTACTTC.

This clonotype was found many times. The gene calls are TRBV7-6 and TRBJ2-7; 8 bases agree with TRBD1. The V and J ends lost 5 bases and 2 bases, in that order; junction bases with no gene match: 5. Germline CDR1 SGHVS, CDR2 FNYEAQ. There are 14 residues in the CDR3. DNA for the CDR3: TGTGCCAGCAGCCGCGGGACAGGCCCCTACGAGCAGTACTTC. It yields the protein CASSRGTGPYEQYF. The full variable domain, with the rest looked up from reference TRBV7-6 and TRBJ2-7, is GAGVSQSPRYKVTKRGQDVALRCDPISGHVSLYWYRQALGQGPEFLTYFNYEAQQDKSGLPNDRFSAERPEGSISTLTIQRTEQRDSAMYRCASSRGTGPYEQYFGPGTRLTVT.

The V call is TRBV5-6, the J call TRBJ2-7; TRBD1 matches 8 bases. V was pared by 4 bases and J by 6 bases, with 12 bases of the junction left unmatched. CDR3 length equals 15 residues. Germline lookup yields CDR1 SGHDT and CDR2 YYEEEE. The CDR3 bases are TGTGCCAGCAGCCCGGAGATACAGGGGGAGAGCGAGCAGTACTTC. It yields the protein CASSPEIQGESEQYF.

This clonotype was found once. The chain is built from TRBV28 and TRBJ1-4; 8 bases line up with TRBD1. Trimming removed 6 bases from V and 8 bases from J; junction bases left unmatched: 11. This CDR3 contains 15 residues. Germline V gene data show CDR1 as MDHEN and CDR2 as SYDVKM. The CDR3 bases are TGTGCCAGCAGGACCGGACAGGGACGGGGCGAAAAACTGTTTTTT. Translated, it gives CASRTGQGRGEKLFF.

This clonotype was picked up many times. The V gene is TRBV9, the J gene TRBJ2-5, with TRBD1 matching over 9 bases. This CDR3 comprises 18 residues. The V and J ends lost 3 bases and 5 bases, in that order; junction bases with no gene match: 17. Per germline, CDR1 SGDLS and CDR2 YYNGEE. CDR3 coding DNA: TGTGCCAGCAGCGCCAAACCATATGGACAGGGGCCAGAGGAGACCCAGTACTTC. Translating gives CASSAKPYGQGPEETQYF.